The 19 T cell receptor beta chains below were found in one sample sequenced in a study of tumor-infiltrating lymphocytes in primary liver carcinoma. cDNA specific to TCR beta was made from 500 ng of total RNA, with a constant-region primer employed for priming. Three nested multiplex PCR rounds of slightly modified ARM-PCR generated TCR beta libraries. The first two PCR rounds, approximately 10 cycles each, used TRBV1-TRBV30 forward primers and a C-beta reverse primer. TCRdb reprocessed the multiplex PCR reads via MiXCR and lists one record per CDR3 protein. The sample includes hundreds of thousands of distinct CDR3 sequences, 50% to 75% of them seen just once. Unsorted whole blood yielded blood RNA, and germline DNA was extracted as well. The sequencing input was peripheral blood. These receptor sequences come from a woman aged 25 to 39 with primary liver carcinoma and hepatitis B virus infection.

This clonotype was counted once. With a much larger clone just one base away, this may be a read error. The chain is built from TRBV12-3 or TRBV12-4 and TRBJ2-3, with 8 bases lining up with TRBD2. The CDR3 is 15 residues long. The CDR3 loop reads CASSLQSGSWDTHYF. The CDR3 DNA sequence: TGTGCCAGCAGTTTGCAGAGCGGGAGCTGGGATACGCATTATTTT.

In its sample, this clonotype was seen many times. The CDR3 DNA follows: TGTGCCAGCACCATCAGCGGGAGTTCGGAGACCCAGTACTTC. This gives the protein CASTISGSSETQYF. The rearrangement joins TRBV12-3 or TRBV12-4 to TRBJ2-5; 8 bases match TRBD2. Unmatched junction bases numbered 9, after V lost 7 bases and J lost 5 bases. The CDR3 is 14 residues long.

This CDR3 is CASRQDSHEQYF. The CDR3 bases are TGTGCCAGCAGACAGGATTCCCACGAGCAGTACTTC. The J gene is TRBJ2-7, the V gene TRBV6-5, with a possible D match to TRBD1 (5 bases). Germline V gene data show CDR1 as MNHEY and CDR2 as SVGAGI. The CDR3 is made up of 12 amino acids. V was cut by 6 bases and J by 5 bases, with 11 bases left in between.

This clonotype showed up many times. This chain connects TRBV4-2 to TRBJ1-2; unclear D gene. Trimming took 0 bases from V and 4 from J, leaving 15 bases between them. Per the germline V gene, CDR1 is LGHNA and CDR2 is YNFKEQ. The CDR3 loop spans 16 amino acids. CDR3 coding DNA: TGTGCCAGCAGCCAAGATTTGGTACCTAGTGTCTATGGCTACACCTTC. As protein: CASSQDLVPSVYGYTF.

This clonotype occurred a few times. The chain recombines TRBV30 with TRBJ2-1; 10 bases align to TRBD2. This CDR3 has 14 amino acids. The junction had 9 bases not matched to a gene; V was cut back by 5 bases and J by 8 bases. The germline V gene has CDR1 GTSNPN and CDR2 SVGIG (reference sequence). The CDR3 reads CAWLGGLAGDEQFF. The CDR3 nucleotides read TGTGCCTGGCTGGGGGGGCTAGCGGGAGATGAGCAGTTCTTC.

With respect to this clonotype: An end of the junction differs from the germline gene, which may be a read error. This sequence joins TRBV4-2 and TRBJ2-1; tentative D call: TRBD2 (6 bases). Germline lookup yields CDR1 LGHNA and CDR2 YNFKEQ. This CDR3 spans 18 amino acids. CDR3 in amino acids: CAGSQDISGGTSNNEQFF. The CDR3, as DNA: TGTGCCGGCAGCCAAGATATTTCGGGCGGGACCTCTAATAATGAGCAGTTCTTC.

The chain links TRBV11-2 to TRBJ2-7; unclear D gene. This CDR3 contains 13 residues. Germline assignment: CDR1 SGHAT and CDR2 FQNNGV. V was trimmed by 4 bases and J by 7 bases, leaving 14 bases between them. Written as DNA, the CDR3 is TGTGCCAGCAGCTCCAATCCGGATAGGGAGCAGTACTTC. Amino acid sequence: CASSSNPDREQYF.

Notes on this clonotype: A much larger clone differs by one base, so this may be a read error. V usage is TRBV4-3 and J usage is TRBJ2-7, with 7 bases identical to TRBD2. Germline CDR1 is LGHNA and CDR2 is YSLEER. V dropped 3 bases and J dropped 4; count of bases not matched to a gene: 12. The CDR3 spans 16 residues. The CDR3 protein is CASSQSNTSAVYEQYF. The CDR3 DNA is TGCGCCAGCAGCCAGTCTAATACTAGCGCGGTTTACGAGCAGTACTTC.

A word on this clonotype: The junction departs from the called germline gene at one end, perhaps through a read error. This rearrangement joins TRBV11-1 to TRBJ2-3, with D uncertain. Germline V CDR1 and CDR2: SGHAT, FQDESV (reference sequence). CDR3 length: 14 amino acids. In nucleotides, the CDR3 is TGTGCCAGCAGTACCAGCACTACCACAGATACGCATTATTTT. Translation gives CASSTSTTTDTHYF.

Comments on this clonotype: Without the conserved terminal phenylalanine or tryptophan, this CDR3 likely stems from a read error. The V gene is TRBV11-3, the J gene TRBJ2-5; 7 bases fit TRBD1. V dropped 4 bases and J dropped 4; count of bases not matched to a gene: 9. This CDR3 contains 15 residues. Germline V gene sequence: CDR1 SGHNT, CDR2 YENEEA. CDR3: CASSYSTGSVETQYL. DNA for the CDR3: TGTGCCAGCAGCTACTCGACAGGGAGCGTAGAGACCCAGTACCTC.

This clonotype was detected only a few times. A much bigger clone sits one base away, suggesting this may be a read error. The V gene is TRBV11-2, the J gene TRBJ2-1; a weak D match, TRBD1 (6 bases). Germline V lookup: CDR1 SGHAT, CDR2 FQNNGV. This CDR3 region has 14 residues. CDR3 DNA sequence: TGTGCCAGCAGCTTCCGTTGGGGGCAGAATGAGCAGCTCTTC. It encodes CASSFRWGQNEQLF.

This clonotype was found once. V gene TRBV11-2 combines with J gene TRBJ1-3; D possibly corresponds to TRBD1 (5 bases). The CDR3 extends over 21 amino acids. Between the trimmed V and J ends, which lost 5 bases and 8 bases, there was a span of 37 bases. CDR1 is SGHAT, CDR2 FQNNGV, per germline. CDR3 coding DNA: TGTGCCAGCAGCCCCGGCAGGGAACCTATACTTGGGGATATCGGTGTAGACACCATATATTTT. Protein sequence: CASSPGREPILGDIGVDTIYF.

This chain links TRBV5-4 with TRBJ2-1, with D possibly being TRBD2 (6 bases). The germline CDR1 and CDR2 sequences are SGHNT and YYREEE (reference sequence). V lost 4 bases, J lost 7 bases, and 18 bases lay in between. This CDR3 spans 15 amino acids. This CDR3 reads CASSERRAYVNEQFF. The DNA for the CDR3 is TGTGCCAGCAGCGAACGGAGGGCCTACGTGAATGAGCAGTTCTTC.

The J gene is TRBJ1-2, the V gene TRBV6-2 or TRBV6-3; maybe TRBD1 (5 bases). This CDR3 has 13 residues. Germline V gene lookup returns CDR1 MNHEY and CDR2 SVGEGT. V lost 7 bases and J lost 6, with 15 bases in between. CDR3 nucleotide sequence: TGTGCCAGCACTTATCGGGGGATCGATGGCTACACCTTC. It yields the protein CASTYRGIDGYTF.

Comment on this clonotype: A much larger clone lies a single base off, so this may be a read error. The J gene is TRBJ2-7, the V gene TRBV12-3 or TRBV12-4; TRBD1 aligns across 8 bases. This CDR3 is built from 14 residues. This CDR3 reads CASSVHGQGYDQYF. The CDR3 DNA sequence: TGTGCCAGCAGCGTCCATGGACAGGGCTACGACCAGTACTTC.

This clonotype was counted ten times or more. The CDR3 DNA is TGTGCCAGCACCGCGAGAATCTTGAGCTCTGGGGCCAACGTCCTGACTTTC. Its protein product is CASTARILSSGANVLTF. This rearrangement joins TRBV12-3 or TRBV12-4 to TRBJ2-6; D is uncertain. This CDR3 is built from 17 residues. The V and J ends lost 7 bases and 0 bases respectively, with 16 bases between them.

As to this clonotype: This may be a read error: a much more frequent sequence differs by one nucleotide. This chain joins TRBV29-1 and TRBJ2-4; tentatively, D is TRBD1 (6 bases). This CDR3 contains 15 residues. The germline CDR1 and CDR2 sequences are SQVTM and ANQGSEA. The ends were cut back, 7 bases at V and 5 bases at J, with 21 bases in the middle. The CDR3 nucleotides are TGCAGCGGAGCGCCGGGACACGGAGGTGAAAACATTCAGTACTTC. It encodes CSGAPGHGGENIQYF.

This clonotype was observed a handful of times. CDR3 nucleotide sequence: TGTGCCAGCAGTCCTTTGGACCGACCCAATCAGCCCCAGCATTTT. It specifies CASSPLDRPNQPQHF. This chain uses TRBV28 with TRBJ1-5; D not resolved. Trimming shortened V by 5 bases and J by 3 bases, and 14 bases separated the two germline ends. From germline, CDR1 is MDHEN and CDR2 SYDVKM. The CDR3 is 15 amino acids.

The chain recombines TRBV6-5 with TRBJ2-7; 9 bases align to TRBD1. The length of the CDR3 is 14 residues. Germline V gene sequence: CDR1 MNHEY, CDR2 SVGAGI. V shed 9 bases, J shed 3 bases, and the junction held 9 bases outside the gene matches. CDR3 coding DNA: TGTGCCAGAAAAAGACAGGGGGACAACTACGAGCAGTACTTC. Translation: CARKRQGDNYEQYF.